Listed here are 11 T cell receptor beta chains from one sample, sequenced in a study of T cell changes during pregnancy in multiple sclerosis. The table came from immunoSEQ multiplex PCR; TCRdb's copy has only in-frame clones and leaves some out. This sample has tens of thousands of clones, with 85% to 90% found just once. The input for sequencing was peripheral blood, taken after pregnancy. The receptor source for this set is a female donor in good health, enrolled as a control in a pregnancy study.

V usage is TRBV5-4 and J usage is TRBJ1-5; D not resolved. The CDR3 spans 15 residues. Germline CDR1 and CDR2: SGHNT and YYREEE (reference sequence). The V gene lost 0 bases and the J gene lost 6 bases, with 13 bases spanning the gap. In DNA, the CDR3 is TGTGCCAGCAGCTTGGGCCCCTCGGGAGGTCAGCCCCAGCATTTT. Its translation is CASSLGPSGGQPQHF. The variable domain in full, completed from reference TRBV5-4 and TRBJ1-5, reads ETGVTQSPTHLIKTRGQQVTLRCSSQSGHNTVSWYQQALGQGPQFIFQYYREEENGRGNFPPRFSGLQFPNYSSELNVNALELDDSALYLCASSLGPSGGQPQHFGDGTRLSIL.

This sequence joins TRBV9 and TRBJ2-1, with TRBD2 matching over 15 bases. The germline gives CDR1 SGDLS, CDR2 YYNGEE. The CDR3 covers 17 residues. V shed 3 bases and J 2 bases; nucleotides not matched to a gene: 3. The CDR3 region is CASSGGLAGGTYNEQFF. In DNA, the CDR3 is TGTGCCAGCAGCGGCGGACTAGCGGGAGGGACCTACAATGAGCAGTTCTTC. The variable domain in full, completed from reference TRBV9 and TRBJ2-1, reads DSGVTQTPKHLITATGQRVTLRCSPRSGDLSVYWYQQSLDQGLQFLIQYYNGEERAKGNILERFSAQQFPDLHSELNLSSLELGDSALYFCASSGGLAGGTYNEQFFGPGTRLTVL.

V and J are TRBV21-1 and TRBJ1-6; TRBD1, the D gene given by the table, was not confirmed from the DNA. TRBV21-1 is annotated as a pseudogene. The CDR3 loop spans 15 amino acids. Here the CDR3 DNA reads TGTGCCAGCAGCAAAGGAGATACAGGTAATTCACCCCTCCACTTT. As protein: CASSKGDTGNSPLHF.

The V gene is TRBV9, the J gene TRBJ2-1; D might be TRBD2 (7 bases). V lost 4 bases, J lost 7 bases, and 9 bases lay in between. This CDR3 is 12 amino acids long. Germline-derived CDR1 and CDR2 are SGDLS and YYNGEE. The CDR3, as DNA: TGTGCCAGCAGCAGGGGGGGAAATGAGCAGTTCTTC. Translation: CASSRGGNEQFF. The whole variable domain, remainder taken from reference TRBV9 and TRBJ2-1, is DSGVTQTPKHLITATGQRVTLRCSPRSGDLSVYWYQQSLDQGLQFLIQYYNGEERAKGNILERFSAQQFPDLHSELNLSSLELGDSALYFCASSRGGNEQFFGPGTRLTVL.

The chain employs TRBV5-1 and TRBJ2-7; D might be TRBD1 (5 bases). The CDR3 sequence is 14 residues long. Trimming took 0 bases from V and 6 from J, leaving 13 bases between them. CDR1 and CDR2 from the germline V gene are SGHRS and YFSETQ. The CDR3 region has the DNA TGCGCCAGCAGCTTGGCCGCCAGGGCTCGCGAGCAGTACTTC. As protein: CASSLAARAREQYF.

The chain uses TRBV11-2 and TRBJ1-3, with TRBD1 identical over 10 bases. The CDR3 is 17 residues long. CDR1 SGHAT and CDR2 FQNNGV come from the germline V gene. V gave up 2 bases and J gave up 0 bases; unmatched junction bases: 4. The CDR3, as DNA: TGTGCCAGCAGCTTATTTTGGGACAGGGGCTCTGGAAACACCATATATTTT. It codes for CASSLFWDRGSGNTIYF.

The CDR3, as DNA: TGTGCCAACTCAGGAGGGCCAGAATCTTCTGGCTACACCTTC. Encoded protein: CANSGGPESSGYTF. The chain couples TRBV10-3 to TRBJ1-2; the D is unclear. In germline, CDR1 is ENHRY, CDR2 SYGVKD. The CDR3 runs to 14 residues. V lost 10 bases and J 7 bases, leaving 22 bases between the germline ends.

This sequence joins TRBV7-8 and TRBJ2-1, with no clear D. Trimming took off 0 bases at V and 6 bases at J, with 12 bases between the two ends. The CDR3 covers 15 residues. Per germline, CDR1 SGHVS and CDR2 FQNEAQ. The CDR3 region has the DNA TGTGCCAGCAGCTTAGCGTGGAGAGGAAGCAATGAGCAGTTCTTC. As protein: CASSLAWRGSNEQFF. Variable domain in full (rest from reference TRBV7-8 and TRBJ2-1): GAGVSQSPRYKVAKRGQDVALRCDPISGHVSLFWYQQALGQGPEFLTYFQNEAQLDKSGLPSDRFFAERPEGSVSTLKIQRTQQEDSAVYLCASSLAWRGSNEQFFGPGTRLTVL.

This clone appeared once. The chain combines TRBV4-2 with TRBJ2-7; 16 bases map to TRBD2. The germline V gene has CDR1 LGHNA and CDR2 YNFKEQ. V was pared by 4 bases and J by 5 bases, with 8 bases of the junction left unmatched. The CDR3 has 17 residues. This CDR3 reads CASSLTGTSGGGNEQYF. CDR3 coding DNA: TGTGCCAGCAGCCTCACCGGGACTAGCGGGGGGGGGAACGAGCAGTACTTC.

The chain joins TRBV7-9 to TRBJ2-3, with TRBD1 matching over 9 bases. This CDR3 comprises 16 residues. V was clipped by 1 base and J by 3 bases; unmatched bases: 5. Germline V gene sequence: CDR1 SEHNR, CDR2 FQNEAQ (reference sequence). Here the CDR3 reads CASSLVMGQGTDTQYF. In DNA form, the CDR3 reads TGTGCCAGCAGCTTAGTGATGGGACAGGGTACAGATACGCAGTATTTT.

As concerns this clone: At one end, the junction sequence differs from germline, possibly due to a read error. The chain carries TRBV13 and TRBJ1-6, with D possibly matching TRBD1 (5 bases). The CDR3 has 14 amino acids. Germline assignment: CDR1 PRHDT and CDR2 FYEKMQ (reference sequence). CDR3 nucleotides: TGTGCCAGCAGCTTAGGCCGGGGGGTAGAAGTCTCAATTTTT. This translates into CASSLGRGVEVSIF.